This T cell receptor (beta chain) was sequenced in a study of T-cell memory formation after mild COVID-19. Study-wide points: Pre-infection memory held some responding clones, suggesting pre-existing cross-reactive T cells responded.

A remark on this clonotype: Antigen unknown.

TCRdb passed the 5' RACE reads through MiXCR, listing each CDR3 protein once. The table has roughly 200,000 distinct CDR3 sequences, 16% seen once. Germline V gene sequence: CDR1 SEHNR, CDR2 FQNEAQ (reference sequence). The CDR3 covers 15 residues. V gave up 3 bases and J gave up 8 bases, with 17 bases separating them. This receptor was obtained from an adult woman who had mild COVID-19 (a few samples of this study predate the infection). Cell type and time point are not known. Specimen: PBMCs or a T cell subset sorted from them (not recorded which). V gene TRBV7-9 combines with J gene TRBJ2-1; possible D gene TRBD2, 6 bases. CDR3: CASSLLETRGDEQFF. DNA for the CDR3: TGTGCCAGCAGCTTGCTGGAGACCCGCGGGGATGAGCAGTTCTTC.